These 23 T cell receptor beta chains came from one sample sequenced in a study of Epstein–Barr virus B cells in breast cancer. For these TCRs, the target antigens are not known. The SMARTer Human TCR a/b Profiling Kit built libraries from RNA for both alpha and beta chains. TCRdb used MiXCR to reprocess the 5' RACE reads, holding one entry per CDR3 protein. This sample has about 400 distinct CDR3 sequences, with around a sixth found just once. The sequencing input was tumor-infiltrating lymphocytes expanded in culture. The source is a woman between 40 and 50 years old with triple-negative breast cancer.

In its sample, this clonotype is medium-sized. The gene calls are TRBV7-6 and TRBJ1-2, with D perhaps TRBD1 (6 bases). Germline lookup yields CDR1 SGHVS and CDR2 FNYEAQ. V was shortened by 4 bases and J by 7 bases, with 16 bases between the two germline ends. The CDR3 runs 14 residues. CDR3 region: CASSSIRGRLGYTF. The CDR3 DNA follows: TGTGCCAGCAGCTCGATCAGGGGCCGGCTTGGCTACACCTTC. The whole variable domain, remainder taken from reference TRBV7-6 and TRBJ1-2, is GAGVSQSPRYKVTKRGQDVALRCDPISGHVSLYWYRQALGQGPEFLTYFNYEAQQDKSGLPNDRFSAERPEGSISTLTIQRTEQRDSAMYRCASSSIRGRLGYTFGSGTRLTVV.

This clonotype is hyperexpanded within its sample. V gene TRBV11-2 combines with J gene TRBJ2-3; 9 bases line up with TRBD2. J gave up 5 bases and V 4 bases, and 13 bases lay outside the gene matches. Germline V gene data show CDR1 as SGHAT and CDR2 as FQNNGV. The CDR3 contains 17 residues. This chain's CDR3 is CASSSRAYSGGRDTQYF. CDR3 bases: TGTGCCAGCAGCTCTCGGGCCTATAGCGGGGGAAGAGATACGCAGTATTTT.

About this clonotype: With a much larger clone just one base away, this may be a read error. The chain uses TRBV6-6 and TRBJ1-1; D not certain. Germline V gene lookup returns CDR1 MNHNY and CDR2 SVGAGI (reference sequence). CDR3 length: 15 amino acids. The CDR3 nucleotides read TGTGCCAACAGTTACACCCGGAAAATGAACACTGAAGCTTTCTTT. Amino acid sequence: CANSYTRKMNTEAFF.

This clonotype qualifies as medium-sized (0.01 to 0.1%). V gene TRBV18 combines with J gene TRBJ1-1; D might be TRBD1 (5 bases). The V gene's germline CDR1 is KGHSH and CDR2 LQKENI. CDR3 size: 15 residues. V lost 3 bases to trimming and J lost 6 bases, with 17 bases between them. In nucleotides, the CDR3 is TGTGCCAGCTCACCCCAGGAGGGGCGGGGTGCTGAAGCTTTCTTT. Its protein is CASSPQEGRGAEAFF.

A note on this clonotype: Mismatch with germline at one junction end may stem from a read error. The chain recombines TRBV20-1 with TRBJ2-1; 7 nucleotides agree with TRBD1. CDR3 length equals 17 residues. Looked up from germline, CDR1 is DFQATT and CDR2 is SNEGSKA (reference sequence). The CDR3 DNA is TGCAGTGCTCCCCTCACAACGAGGGACAGCTCCTACAATGTGCAGTTCTTC. Its protein is CSAPLTTRDSSYNVQFF.

By share of the sample, this clonotype is medium-sized. The chain recombines TRBV19 with TRBJ2-7; D is possibly TRBD1 or TRBD2 (5 bases each). Germline values: CDR1 LNHDA, CDR2 SQIVND (reference sequence). V was pared by 3 bases and J by 3 bases, with 18 bases between. This CDR3 has 16 residues. The DNA for the CDR3 is TGTGCCAGTAGTATCAGGACTGCCGGGGCCAACTACGAGCAGTACTTC. Residues: CASSIRTAGANYEQYF.

In the case of this clonotype: This could be a read error, since a much larger clone is one nucleotide away. The CDR3 DNA is TGTGCCAGCAGTTATTTGGGGGCCTTGGCCGGGGGGCTGTTTTTT. This encodes CASSYLGALAGGLFF. This chain connects TRBV6-6 to TRBJ2-2; D may be TRBD1 or TRBD2 (6 bases each). The CDR3 extends over 15 amino acids. The germline gives CDR1 MNHNY, CDR2 SVGAGI (reference sequence).

On this clonotype: One end of the junction is discordant with germline, which a read error may explain. The gene calls are TRBV20-1 and TRBJ1-2, with 12 bases fitting TRBD1. CDR1 DFQATT and CDR2 SNEGSKA come from the germline V gene (reference sequence). The CDR3 has 12 residues. The CDR3 protein is CSAAGTGGGRAF. CDR3 coding DNA: TGCAGTGCTGCCGGGACAGGGGGCGGGAGGGCCTTC.

This clonotype qualifies as medium-sized. The chain employs TRBV19 and TRBJ2-1; D gene unclear. Trimming took off 3 bases at V and 4 bases at J, with 22 bases between the two ends. Germline lookup yields CDR1 LNHDA and CDR2 SQIVND (reference sequence). This CDR3 contains 18 residues. The CDR3 bases are TGTGCCAGTAGTATGGCCAGTATCCAGGCACGCTGGTACAATGAGCAGTTCTTC. This codes for CASSMASIQARWYNEQFF.

Relative to its sample, this clonotype is medium-sized. The J gene is TRBJ1-1, the V gene TRBV5-1; unclear D gene. From germline, CDR1 is SGHRS and CDR2 YFSETQ. The CDR3 has 13 amino acids. The V end lost 7 bases, the J end lost 1 base, and 11 bases lay between the germline ends. Here the CDR3 reads CASQKEGNTEAFF. CDR3 coding DNA: TGCGCCAGCCAAAAGGAGGGGAACACTGAAGCTTTCTTT.

Judged by abundance, this clonotype is large. V is TRBV19 and J is TRBJ2-7; D remains unclear. The V end was cut by 9 bases, the J end by 5 bases, with 14 bases between. Germline-derived CDR1 and CDR2 are LNHDA and SQIVND (reference sequence). The CDR3 extends over 12 amino acids. The chain's CDR3 is CASPMSGHEQYF. The CDR3 nucleotides are TGTGCCAGCCCGATGAGTGGCCACGAGCAGTACTTC.

The sample holds a few counts of this clonotype. The V and J genes are TRBV4-3 and TRBJ2-1; perhaps TRBD1 as D (6 bases). V lost 2 bases to trimming and J lost 8 bases, with 19 bases between them. Germline values: CDR1 LGHNA, CDR2 YSLEER. The CDR3 is made up of 16 amino acids. The DNA of the CDR3 is TGCGCCAGCAGCCAAAAACCTAAAGGGGGTATTGATGAGCAGTTCTTC. Translation gives CASSQKPKGGIDEQFF.

This clonotype has ten or more counts. The chain uses TRBV6-6 and TRBJ1-1; no reliable D call. V lost 2 bases to trimming and J lost 0 bases, with 10 bases between them. The CDR3 is 15 residues long. In germline, CDR1 is MNHNY, CDR2 SVGAGI (reference sequence). The CDR3 protein is CASSYTRKMNTEAFF. CDR3 nucleotides: TGTGCCAGCAGTTACACCCGGAAAATGAACACTGAAGCTTTCTTT.

This clonotype is judged hyperexpanded (1% or more). The gene calls are TRBV5-5 and TRBJ2-7; 7 nucleotides match TRBD1. This CDR3 is built from 13 residues. Germline CDR1 is SGHKS and CDR2 is YYEKEE (reference sequence). Unmatched junction bases numbered 4, after V lost 5 bases and J lost 2 bases. CDR3 DNA sequence: TGTGCCAGCAGACTTACAGGGGCCTACGAGCAGTACTTC. This sequence encodes CASRLTGAYEQYF. The variable domain in full, with the rest retrieved from reference TRBV5-5 and TRBJ2-7, is DAGVTQSPTHLIKTRGQQVTLRCSPISGHKSVSWYQQVLGQGPQFIFQYYEKEERGRGNFPDRFSARQFPNYSSELNVNALLLGDSALYLCASRLTGAYEQYFGPGTRLTVT.

This clonotype was observed at least ten times. This rearrangement joins TRBV7-9 to TRBJ1-2; tentatively, D is TRBD1 (6 bases). Trimming cost V 3 bases and J 0 bases, with 11 bases left between them. The CDR3 is made up of 15 amino acids. Per germline, CDR1 SEHNR and CDR2 FQNEAQ (reference sequence). The CDR3 reads CASSFTGISNYGYTF. CDR3 sequence (DNA): TGTGCCAGCAGCTTTACAGGGATCTCTAACTATGGCTACACCTTC.

The rearrangement uses TRBV20-1 and TRBJ2-2, with TRBD2 matching over 7 bases. V was pared by 2 bases and J by 2 bases, with 8 bases of the junction left unmatched. CDR1 and CDR2 (germline): DFQATT, SNEGSKA (reference sequence). This CDR3 is 16 amino acids long. CDR3 sequence reads: CSARYSGTTNTGELFF. DNA for the CDR3: TGCAGTGCTAGATATAGTGGGACTACTAACACCGGGGAGCTGTTTTTT.

On this clonotype itself: Just one base apart from a much larger clone, this may be a read error. The V and J genes are TRBV27 and TRBJ2-3; D perhaps matches TRBD2 (6 bases). CDR1 and CDR2 from the germline V gene are MNHEY and SMNVEV (reference sequence). V gave up 6 bases and J gave up 7 bases, with 20 bases separating them. The CDR3 loop spans 15 amino acids. DNA for the CDR3: TGTGCCAGCAGCCGACCCGCCGCGGGAACATATACGCAGTATTTT. Amino acids: CASSRPAAGTYTQYF.

This clonotype qualifies as large. V and J are TRBV2 and TRBJ1-3, with D perhaps matching TRBD1 (6 bases). This CDR3 is 14 amino acids long. Trimming shortened V by 7 bases and J by 4 bases, and 14 bases separated the two germline ends. Germline V gene data show CDR1 as SNHLY and CDR2 as FYNNEI. The CDR3 DNA reads TGTGCCAGCAAGGCACAGGGACCAGGAAACACCATATATTTT. This translates into CASKAQGPGNTIYF.

In its sample, this clonotype is medium-sized. The rearrangement joins TRBV7-8 to TRBJ2-2; D might be TRBD1 (6 bases). The V gene lost 2 bases and the J gene lost 3 bases, with 16 bases spanning the gap. Germline V gives CDR1 SGHVS, CDR2 FQNEAQ. This CDR3 spans 17 amino acids. In nucleotides, the CDR3 is TGTGCCAGCAGCTTAATACGTTGGGGGCCTCACACCGGGGAGCTGTTTTTT. Its protein is CASSLIRWGPHTGELFF.

Sample share makes this clonotype medium-sized. The V and J genes are TRBV3-1 and TRBJ1-2; no reliable D call. The V end lost 1 base, the J end lost 3 bases, and 15 bases lay between the germline ends. Per the germline V gene, CDR1 is LGHDT and CDR2 is YNNKEL (reference sequence). The CDR3 is made up of 16 amino acids. This CDR3 is CASSQVRGRRDYGYTF. The CDR3 DNA is TGTGCCAGCAGCCAAGTCCGAGGGAGGCGGGACTATGGCTACACCTTC.

This clonotype was detected only once. The CDR3 does not close with the conserved phenylalanine or tryptophan, likely indicating a read error. The V call is TRBV3-1, the J call TRBJ1-2, with a tentative D call TRBD1 (6 bases). Between the trimmed V and J ends, which lost 3 bases and 6 bases, there was a span of 14 bases. CDR1 is LGHDT, CDR2 YNNKEL, per germline (reference sequence). The CDR3 has 14 amino acids. CDR3 DNA: TGTGCCAGCAGCCAGGGGGGGGCCGGGAATGGCTACACCTGC. This translates into CASSQGGAGNGYTC.

This clonotype is medium-sized (0.01 to 0.1%) by share. At one end, the junction sequence differs from germline, possibly due to a read error. The V gene is TRBV7-9, the J gene TRBJ2-1, with TRBD2 matching 10 bases. This CDR3 is built from 14 residues. Germline V gene lookup returns CDR1 SEHNR and CDR2 FQNEAQ (reference sequence). CDR3 sequence: CASSLAGALTEQFF. The CDR3 bases are TGTGCCAGCAGCCTAGCGGGAGCCCTTACGGAACAGTTCTTC.

In its sample, this clonotype ranks as medium-sized. The J gene is TRBJ2-7, the V gene TRBV5-1; TRBD2 aligns across 7 bases. From germline, CDR1 is SGHRS and CDR2 YFSETQ. Losses at the gene ends were 3 bases for V and 2 bases for J; bases not matched to a gene: 11. The CDR3 consists of 16 residues. The CDR3 sequence is CASSWASGILPYEQYF. For the CDR3, the DNA is TGCGCCAGCAGCTGGGCTAGCGGTATTCTCCCCTACGAGCAGTACTTC.